This TCR beta chain was captured in a study of T-cell memory formation after mild COVID-19. TCRdb re-called the 5' RACE reads with MiXCR, one entry per CDR3 protein. The sample includes about 270,000 distinct CDR3 sequences, roughly 17% of them seen just once. Germline CDR1 DFQATT, CDR2 SNEGSKA (reference sequence). CDR3 size: 15 residues. Deletions cut 6 bases from V and 3 bases from J, with 21 bases between. This sequence joins TRBV20-1 and TRBJ2-7; D is perhaps TRBD2 (7 bases). Specimen: PBMCs or a T cell subset sorted from them (not recorded which). The TCR sequence derives from a man younger than 35 who had mild COVID-19 (a few samples of this study predate the infection). Cell type and time point are not known. The CDR3 bases are TGCAGTGCAAGTGCCGGGGGGCTACACTTCTACGAGCAGTACTTC. Translated, it gives CSASAGGLHFYEQYF.